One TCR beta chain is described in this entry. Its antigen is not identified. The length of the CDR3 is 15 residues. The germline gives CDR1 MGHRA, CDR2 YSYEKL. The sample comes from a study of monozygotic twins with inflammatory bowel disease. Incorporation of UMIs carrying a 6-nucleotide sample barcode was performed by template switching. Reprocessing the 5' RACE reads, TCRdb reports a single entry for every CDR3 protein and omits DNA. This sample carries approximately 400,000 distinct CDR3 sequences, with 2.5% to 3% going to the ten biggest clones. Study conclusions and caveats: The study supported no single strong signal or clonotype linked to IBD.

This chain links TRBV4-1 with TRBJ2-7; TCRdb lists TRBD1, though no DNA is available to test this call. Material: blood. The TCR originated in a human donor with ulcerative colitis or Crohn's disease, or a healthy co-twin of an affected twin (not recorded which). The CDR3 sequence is CASSPIYEGSYEQYF.